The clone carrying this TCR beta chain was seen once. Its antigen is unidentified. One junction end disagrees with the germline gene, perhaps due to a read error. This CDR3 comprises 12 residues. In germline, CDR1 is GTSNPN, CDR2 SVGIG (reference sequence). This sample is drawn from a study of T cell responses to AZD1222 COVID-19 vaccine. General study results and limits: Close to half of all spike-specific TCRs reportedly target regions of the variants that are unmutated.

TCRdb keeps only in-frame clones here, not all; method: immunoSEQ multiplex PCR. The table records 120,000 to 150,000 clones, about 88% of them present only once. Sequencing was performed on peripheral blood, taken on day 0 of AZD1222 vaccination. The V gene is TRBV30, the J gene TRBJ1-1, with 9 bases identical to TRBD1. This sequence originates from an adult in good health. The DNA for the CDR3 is TGCGTCGGGGACAGGGCTAACACTGAAGCTTTCTTT. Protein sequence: CVGDRANTEAFF.